This T cell receptor beta chain was documented in a study of blood T cells in healthy people across ages. Every sample gave at least 5.5 micrograms of total RNA when it was extracted. Germline V CDR1 and CDR2: DFQATT, SNEGSKA (reference sequence). Between the trimmed V and J ends, which lost 5 bases and 4 bases, there was a span of 17 bases. This CDR3 has 14 residues. A J-beta primer mix and a sample-barcoded 5' primer were used in a second PCR of roughly 6 to 11 cycles. Individual samples furnished no less than 2.5 million CDR3-containing paired-end reads apiece. A single record per CDR3 protein comes from TCRdb applying MiXCR to the 5' RACE reads. The table has 550,000 to 600,000 distinct CDR3 sequences, 27% seen once.

J is TRBJ1-2 and V is TRBV20-1, with D perhaps matching TRBD1 (5 bases). The sample consisted of blood. The TCR originated in a woman in her 70s in good health. The CDR3 nucleotides are TGCAGTGCTTCACCCCCAGGGCTCCGCTATGGCTACACCTTC. Protein product: CSASPPGLRYGYTF.